Listed below are T cell receptor beta chains from one sample, sequenced in a study of blood T cell repertoires in COVID-19. Clones were sequenced by immunoSEQ multiplex PCR, and TCRdb holds only the in-frame ones, with some missing. This sample has 100,000 or so clones, with around 88% found just once. Sequencing used peripheral blood. These receptor sequences come from a human donor in a cohort sampled during active COVID-19. Both conserved end residues are part of each CDR3. D genes are given only for firm matches. Not every row has a clone size; where given, it reads once, few, many or a size class.

abundance: .
j_gene: TRBJ2-2
v_gene: TRBV7-2
d_gene: TRBD1
CDR3aa: CASSSLTGMNTGELFF
CDR3nt: TGTGCCAGCAGCTCACTGACAGGGATGAACACCGGGGAGCTGTTTTTT

abundance: once
j_gene: TRBJ1-4
v_gene: TRBV14
d_gene: TRBD1
CDR3aa: CASSFRQGISEKLFF
CDR3nt: TGTGCCAGCAGCTTCCGACAGGGGATAAGCGAAAAACTGTTTTTT

abundance: large
j_gene: TRBJ2-1
v_gene: TRBV10-2
d_gene: .
CDR3aa: CASSVSDWNEQFF
CDR3nt: TGCGCCAGCAGTGTCTCGGACTGGAATGAGCAGTTCTTC

abundance: few
j_gene: TRBJ1-6
v_gene: TRBV7-2
d_gene: .
CDR3aa: CASRHGSSYNSPLHF
CDR3nt: TGTGCCAGCAGACACGGGTCCTCCTATAATTCACCCCTCCACTTT

abundance: .
j_gene: TRBJ1-2
v_gene: TRBV27
d_gene: TRBD1
CDR3aa: CASSYRTGTGSLYGYTF
CDR3nt: TGTGCCAGCAGTTACCGGACCGGGACAGGCTCCCTCTATGGCTACACCTTC

abundance: .
j_gene: TRBJ1-3
v_gene: TRBV21-1
d_gene: .
CDR3aa: CASPLGYTIYF
CDR3nt: TGTGCCAGTCCTCTCGGGTATACCATATATTTT

abundance: .
j_gene: TRBJ1-2
v_gene: TRBV28
d_gene: TRBD1
CDR3aa: CASSSTGTGNGYTF
CDR3nt: TGTGCCAGCAGTTCCACAGGGACAGGGAATGGCTACACCTTC

abundance: .
j_gene: TRBJ1-1
v_gene: TRBV13
d_gene: .
CDR3aa: CASSLSGETEAFF
CDR3nt: TGTGCCAGCAGCCTATCGGGGGAAACCGAAGCTTTCTTT

abundance: .
j_gene: TRBJ2-1
v_gene: TRBV11-2
d_gene: TRBD1
CDR3aa: CASRATGGSSYNEQFF
CDR3nt: TGTGCCAGCAGGGCTACAGGGGGTAGCTCCTACAATGAGCAGTTCTTC

abundance: .
j_gene: TRBJ1-6
v_gene: TRBV28
d_gene: .
CDR3aa: CASSLRGSSPLHF
CDR3nt: TGTGCCAGCAGTCTGAGAGGGAGTTCACCCCTCCACTTT

abundance: .
j_gene: TRBJ2-7
v_gene: TRBV7-2
d_gene: TRBD2
CDR3aa: CASSPGGTSSYEQYF
CDR3nt: TGTGCCAGCAGCCCTGGTGGGACTAGCTCCTACGAGCAGTACTTC

abundance: .
j_gene: TRBJ1-1
v_gene: TRBV25-1
d_gene: .
CDR3aa: CASSRTAAGTEAFF
CDR3nt: TGTGCCAGCAGCCGGACAGCCGCCGGAACTGAAGCTTTCTTT

abundance: few
j_gene: TRBJ2-1
v_gene: TRBV28
d_gene: TRBD2
CDR3aa: CASSIVAGGQNEQFF
CDR3nt: TGTGCCAGCAGCATTGTAGCGGGAGGTCAGAATGAGCAGTTCTTC

abundance: .
j_gene: TRBJ2-1
v_gene: TRBV3-1/TRBV3-2
d_gene: TRBD2
CDR3aa: CASSPPSSGRANEQFF
CDR3nt: TGTGCCAGCAGCCCCCCATCTAGCGGGAGGGCAAATGAGCAGTTCTTC

abundance: .
j_gene: TRBJ1-2
v_gene: TRBV30
d_gene: .
CDR3aa: CAWSIPSRIYGYTF
CDR3nt: TGTGCCTGGAGTATTCCTTCCAGGATCTATGGCTACACCTTC

abundance: once
j_gene: TRBJ2-7
v_gene: TRBV6-5
d_gene: .
CDR3aa: CASSGQPYEQYF
CDR3nt: TGTGCCAGCAGCGGACAACCCTACGAGCAGTACTTC

abundance: .
j_gene: TRBJ2-1
v_gene: TRBV4-1
d_gene: TRBD2
CDR3aa: CASSQSGSSYNEQFF
CDR3nt: TGCGCCAGCAGCCAGAGCGGGAGCTCCTACAATGAGCAGTTCTTC

abundance: many
j_gene: TRBJ2-5
v_gene: TRBV21-1
d_gene: .
CDR3aa: CASSPFNRETQYF
CDR3nt: TGTGCCAGCAGTCCATTTAATCGGGAGACCCAGTACTTC

abundance: .
j_gene: TRBJ1-3
v_gene: TRBV3-1/TRBV3-2
d_gene: .
CDR3aa: CASSHGLISGNTIYF
CDR3nt: TGTGCCAGCAGCCATGGACTGATCTCTGGAAACACCATATATTTT

abundance: .
j_gene: TRBJ2-5
v_gene: TRBV28
d_gene: .
CDR3aa: CASSLGGNQETQYF
CDR3nt: TGTGCCAGCAGTTTAGGCGGGAACCAAGAGACCCAGTACTTC

abundance: .
j_gene: TRBJ2-6
v_gene: TRBV4-2
d_gene: .
CDR3aa: CASSQDFIRTNRANVLTF
CDR3nt: TGTGCCAGCAGCCAAGATTTTATAAGGACTAACAGGGCCAACGTCCTGACTTTC

abundance: .
j_gene: TRBJ2-7
v_gene: TRBV11-3
d_gene: .
CDR3aa: CASSLAGGNEQYF
CDR3nt: TGTGCCAGCAGCTTAGCGGGCGGGAACGAGCAGTACTTC

abundance: few
j_gene: TRBJ1-2
v_gene: TRBV19
d_gene: .
CDR3aa: CASSILPGYHYGYTF
CDR3nt: TGTGCCAGTAGTATACTCCCAGGGTACCACTATGGCTACACCTTC

abundance: .
j_gene: TRBJ2-5
v_gene: TRBV5-1
d_gene: .
CDR3aa: CASSPGEVQETQYF
CDR3nt: TGCGCCAGCAGCCCCGGAGAGGTCCAAGAGACCCAGTACTTC

abundance: .
j_gene: TRBJ1-2
v_gene: TRBV27
d_gene: TRBD1
CDR3aa: CASRQGAYYGYTF
CDR3nt: TGTGCCAGCCGACAGGGGGCGTACTATGGCTACACCTTC

abundance: .
j_gene: TRBJ1-6
v_gene: TRBV2
d_gene: .
CDR3aa: CASRTDRTSPLHF
CDR3nt: TGTGCCAGCAGGACTGACAGGACTTCACCCCTCCACTTT

abundance: .
j_gene: TRBJ2-2
v_gene: TRBV27
d_gene: .
CDR3aa: CASKRVPGELFF
CDR3nt: TGTGCCAGCAAGAGGGTACCGGGTGAGCTGTTTTTT

abundance: .
j_gene: TRBJ2-7
v_gene: TRBV7-9
d_gene: TRBD2
CDR3aa: CASSLRSGGNEQYF
CDR3nt: TGTGCCAGCAGCTTAAGGAGCGGGGGGAACGAGCAGTACTTC

abundance: .
j_gene: TRBJ2-3
v_gene: TRBV19
d_gene: .
CDR3aa: CASSLVGGSLDTQYF
CDR3nt: TGTGCCAGTAGCCTAGTTGGCGGCAGTTTGGATACGCAGTATTTT

abundance: .
j_gene: TRBJ1-1
v_gene: TRBV6-6
d_gene: .
CDR3aa: CASSYALVGATEAFF
CDR3nt: TGTGCCAGCAGTTACGCCCTAGTGGGGGCGACTGAAGCTTTCTTT

abundance: .
j_gene: TRBJ2-2
v_gene: TRBV5-1
d_gene: TRBD2
CDR3aa: CASSPWTSGSTGELFF
CDR3nt: TGCGCCAGCAGCCCTTGGACTAGCGGGAGCACCGGGGAGCTGTTTTTT

abundance: once
j_gene: TRBJ1-2
v_gene: TRBV27
d_gene: TRBD1
CDR3aa: CASSKTGQFYGYTF
CDR3nt: TGTGCCAGCAGCAAGACGGGACAGTTCTATGGCTACACCTTC

abundance: .
j_gene: TRBJ1-5
v_gene: TRBV7-2
d_gene: TRBD1
CDR3aa: CASSWGGTGSYSNQPQHF
CDR3nt: TGTGCCAGCAGCTGGGGCGGGACAGGATCCTATAGCAATCAGCCCCAGCATTTT

abundance: .
j_gene: TRBJ1-1
v_gene: TRBV2
d_gene: TRBD1
CDR3aa: CASSGQGATEAFF
CDR3nt: TGTGCCAGCAGTGGGCAGGGGGCCACTGAAGCTTTCTTT

abundance: .
j_gene: TRBJ2-4
v_gene: TRBV18
d_gene: .
CDR3aa: CASSPLGENIQYF
CDR3nt: TGTGCCAGCTCACCACTAGGGGAAAACATTCAGTACTTC

abundance: once
j_gene: TRBJ2-5
v_gene: TRBV9
d_gene: .
CDR3aa: CASTYGTAGGETQYF
CDR3nt: TGTGCCAGCACCTATGGGACTGCTGGGGGGGAGACCCAGTACTTC

abundance: .
j_gene: TRBJ1-1
v_gene: TRBV20-1
d_gene: .
CDR3aa: CSASRASGNTEAFF
CDR3nt: TGCAGTGCTAGTAGAGCGAGTGGGAACACTGAAGCTTTCTTT

abundance: once
j_gene: TRBJ1-2
v_gene: TRBV4-1
d_gene: .
CDR3aa: CASNPNPQINYGYTF
CDR3nt: TGCGCCAGCAACCCCAACCCGCAGATCAACTATGGCTACACCTTC

abundance: .
j_gene: TRBJ2-1
v_gene: TRBV27
d_gene: TRBD2
CDR3aa: CASSPGLETYNEQFF
CDR3nt: TGTGCCAGCAGTCCCGGACTAGAAACCTACAATGAGCAGTTCTTC

abundance: .
j_gene: TRBJ2-5
v_gene: TRBV20-1
d_gene: .
CDR3aa: CSVSDRQETQYF
CDR3nt: TGCAGTGTCAGTGACAGACAAGAGACCCAGTACTTC

abundance: .
j_gene: TRBJ2-5
v_gene: TRBV24-1
d_gene: TRBD1
CDR3aa: CATSDGTGRQETQYF
CDR3nt: TGTGCCACCAGTGACGGGACAGGGAGACAAGAGACCCAGTACTTC

abundance: .
j_gene: TRBJ1-1
v_gene: TRBV12-3/TRBV12-4
d_gene: .
CDR3aa: CASSRGLTEAFF
CDR3nt: TGTGCCAGCAGCCGTGGGCTCACTGAAGCTTTCTTT

abundance: once
j_gene: TRBJ2-5
v_gene: TRBV6-5
d_gene: TRBD1
CDR3aa: CASSTGVRETQYF
CDR3nt: TGTGCCAGCAGTACAGGGGTACGGGAGACCCAGTACTTC

abundance: .
j_gene: TRBJ1-6
v_gene: TRBV7-2
d_gene: .
CDR3aa: CASSPPSNSPLHF
CDR3nt: TGTGCCAGCAGCCCACCCAGTAATTCACCCCTCCACTTT

abundance: .
j_gene: TRBJ2-3
v_gene: TRBV28
d_gene: .
CDR3aa: CASSPRRGGRNTQYF
CDR3nt: TGTGCCAGCAGTCCCCGGCGAGGAGGTAGGAATACGCAGTATTTT

abundance: .
j_gene: TRBJ2-5
v_gene: TRBV5-8
d_gene: TRBD1
CDR3aa: CASSPGTGAEETQYF
CDR3nt: TGTGCCAGCAGCCCGGGGACAGGGGCGGAAGAGACCCAGTACTTC

abundance: .
j_gene: TRBJ1-1
v_gene: TRBV28
d_gene: TRBD1
CDR3aa: CASRVTGGAVNTEAFF
CDR3nt: TGTGCCAGCAGGGTAACAGGGGGCGCGGTGAACACTGAAGCTTTCTTT